The T cell receptor beta chain under discussion was sequenced for a study of human T cells and chemical hapten exposure. Study as a whole: Read at 6 days, the patch tests placed 0.01% DPC on the upper back. Study-wide points: While controls formed fewer of them, expanded TCRs formed significantly more large CDR3 similarity clusters.

Time point noted: patch test 2, 6 weeks after DPC sensitization. Treatment denoted: therapeutic diphenylcyclopropenone sensitization with weekly scalp DPC. Blood was drawn before each patch test was applied. During construction of the library, unique molecular identifiers were attached to individual cDNA molecules for quantitative, reproducible TCR counting. TCRdb reprocessed the RACE reads with MiXCR, giving one entry per CDR3 protein. The repertoire holds a few hundred thousand distinct CDR3 sequences, with 6% to 7% as singletons. The CDR3 loop spans 14 amino acids. CDR1 is SGHTA and CDR2 is FQGTGA in the germline V gene. V lost 7 bases, J lost 3 bases, and 15 bases lay in between. Concerning this clonotype itself: Its antigen is undetermined.

The TCR sequence derives from a woman aged 18-35 years with alopecia areata. Some clones in this sample may be carry-over from other donors' samples. The sample here was whole blood, taken in connection with sensitization to the hapten diphenylcyclopropenone (DPC). This chain uses TRBV7-3 with TRBJ1-1; D is unclear. CDR3 sequence reads: CASNDGLSDTEAFF. CDR3 sequence (DNA): TGTGCCAGCAACGACGGGTTGTCGGACACTGAAGCTTTCTTT.